These 6 T cell receptor beta chains share one sample of origin, sequenced in a study of neurological immune-mediated disorders. TCRdb itself ran the 5' RACE reads through MiXCR, one entry per CDR3 protein. Here the sample spans over 35,000 distinct CDR3 sequences, about an eighth being singletons. The specimen sequenced was PBMCs. The source is a female donor in good health.

There are many counts of this clonotype. The chain links TRBV14 to TRBJ1-2, with TRBD1 matching 9 bases. The CDR3 has 15 amino acids. The germline V gene encodes CDR1 SGHDN and CDR2 FVKESK. V was pared by 4 bases and J by 4 bases, with 7 bases of the junction left unmatched. The CDR3 nucleotides are TGTGCCAGCAGCCCCGGACAGGGGAGAGGCTATGGCTACACCTTC. It yields the protein CASSPGQGRGYGYTF.

This clonotype came up many times. This chain joins TRBV28 and TRBJ2-4, with 8 bases aligning to TRBD1. This CDR3 has 15 amino acids. The germline CDR1 and CDR2 sequences are MDHEN and SYDVKM. V trimming: 8 bases; J trimming: 6 bases; junction bases outside the gene matches: 12. The CDR3 DNA follows: TGTGCCAGCGCATTAGACAGGGGCGTGATAAACATTCAGTACTTC. This encodes CASALDRGVINIQYF.

This clonotype has at least ten counts. This sequence joins TRBV20-1 and TRBJ1-5; 10 nucleotides align to TRBD1. This CDR3 region has 14 residues. The V gene's germline CDR1 is DFQATT and CDR2 SNEGSKA (reference sequence). V was pared by 5 bases and J by 2 bases, with 3 bases of the junction left unmatched. The CDR3 bases are TGCAGTGCTGGTGGGACAGGGGGCAATCAGCCCCAGCATTTT. Translated: CSAGGTGGNQPQHF.

The table lists this clonotype with a few counts. This chain links TRBV28 with TRBJ2-7; D may correspond to TRBD1 or TRBD2 (5 bases each). Trimming removed 6 bases at V and 4 bases at J, with 10 bases between. Per the germline V gene, CDR1 is MDHEN and CDR2 is SYDVKM. CDR3 length equals 12 residues. CDR3 protein: CASRRDQYEQYF. CDR3 coding DNA: TGTGCCAGCAGACGGGACCAGTACGAGCAGTACTTC.

Ten or more counts support this clonotype. The CDR3 region is CASSDGTYYEQYF. The CDR3, as DNA: TGCGCCAGCAGCGACGGGACTTACTACGAGCAGTACTTC. The chain is built from TRBV5-1 and TRBJ2-7, with D maybe TRBD2 (6 bases). CDR3 length equals 13 residues. Germline CDR1 reads SGHRS; CDR2 reads YFSETQ. V lost 4 bases and J 3 bases, leaving 11 bases between the germline ends.

The chain links TRBV5-1 to TRBJ1-2, with 7 bases identical to TRBD1. V was pared by 5 bases and J by 8 bases, with 15 bases of the junction left unmatched. The CDR3 loop spans 15 amino acids. Germline loops: CDR1 SGHRS, CDR2 YFSETQ. The CDR3 region has the DNA TGCGCCAGCAGACAGTCCGGGACAGCGTTTGGCGGCTACACCTTC. Amino acid sequence: CASRQSGTAFGGYTF.